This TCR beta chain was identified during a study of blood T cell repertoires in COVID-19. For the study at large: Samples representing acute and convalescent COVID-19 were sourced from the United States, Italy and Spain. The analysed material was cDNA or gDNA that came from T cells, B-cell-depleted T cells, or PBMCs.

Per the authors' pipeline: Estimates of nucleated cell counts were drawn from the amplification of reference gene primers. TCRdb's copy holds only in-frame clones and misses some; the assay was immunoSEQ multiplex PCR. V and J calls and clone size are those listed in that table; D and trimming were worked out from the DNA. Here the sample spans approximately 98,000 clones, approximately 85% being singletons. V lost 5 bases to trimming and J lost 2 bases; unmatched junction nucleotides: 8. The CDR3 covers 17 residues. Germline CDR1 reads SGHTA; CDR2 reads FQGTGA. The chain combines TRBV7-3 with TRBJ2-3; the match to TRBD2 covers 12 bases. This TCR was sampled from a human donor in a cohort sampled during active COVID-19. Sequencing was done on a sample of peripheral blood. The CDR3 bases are TGTGCCAGCAGCCGAACGGGACTAGCGGGTTTCACAGATACGCAGTATTTT. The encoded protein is CASSRTGLAGFTDTQYF. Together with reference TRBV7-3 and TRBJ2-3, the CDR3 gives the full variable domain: GAGVSQTPSNKVTEKGKYVELRCDPISGHTALYWYRQSLGQGPEFLIYFQGTGAADDSGLPNDRFFAVRPEGSVSTLKIQRTERGDSAVYLCASSRTGLAGFTDTQYFGPGTRLTVL.